The entry below describes one TCR beta chain. This sample was included in a study of T-cell reconstitution after alpha-beta-depleted transplantation in children. Preparation of the TCRbeta library was carried out with unique molecular identifiers. TCRdb recomputed calls from the PCR reads with MiXCR, one row per CDR3 protein. The data show approximately 400,000 distinct CDR3 sequences, roughly a tenth seen once. Trimming shortened V by 1 base and J by 1 base, and 15 bases separated the two germline ends. Germline V gene data show CDR1 as SGHRS and CDR2 as YFSETQ. This CDR3 contains 16 residues. The receptor was isolated from a human donor who donated a stem cell graft to a child with acute myeloid leukemia. The chain couples TRBV5-1 to TRBJ2-7; perhaps TRBD2 as D (6 bases). This specimen consisted of PBMCs from the stem cell graft donor, obtained from the stem cell graft. The CDR3 loop reads CASSLFSLAKSYEQYF. CDR3 bases: TGCGCCAGCAGCTTGTTTTCGCTAGCGAAATCCTACGAGCAGTACTTC. Drawing the rest from reference TRBV5-1 and TRBJ2-7, the complete variable domain is KAGVTQTPRYLIKTRGQQVTLSCSPISGHRSVSWYQQTPGQGLQFLFEYFSETQRNKGNFPGRFSGRQFSNSRSEMNVSTLELGDSALYLCASSLFSLAKSYEQYFGPGTRLTVT.